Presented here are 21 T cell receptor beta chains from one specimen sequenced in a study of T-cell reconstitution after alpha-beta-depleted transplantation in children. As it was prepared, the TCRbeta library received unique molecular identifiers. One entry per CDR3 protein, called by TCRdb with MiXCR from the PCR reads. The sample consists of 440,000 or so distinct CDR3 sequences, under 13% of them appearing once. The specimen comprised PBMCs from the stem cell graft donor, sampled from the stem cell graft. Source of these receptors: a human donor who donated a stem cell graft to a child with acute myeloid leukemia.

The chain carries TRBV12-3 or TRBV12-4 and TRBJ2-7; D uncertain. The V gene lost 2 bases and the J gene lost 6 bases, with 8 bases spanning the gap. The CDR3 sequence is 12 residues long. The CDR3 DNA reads TGTGCCAGCAGTTTATTGGGGTCCGAGCAGTACGTC. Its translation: CASSLLGSEQYV.

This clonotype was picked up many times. The CDR3 loop is CASSLRGTENSPLHF. The CDR3 nucleotides read TGTGCCAGCAGCTTAAGGGGGACAGAAAATTCACCCCTCCACTTT. The chain employs TRBV7-2 and TRBJ1-6, with 7 bases fitting TRBD1. Germline V gene data show CDR1 as SGHTA and CDR2 as FQGNSA. This CDR3 is 15 amino acids long. V dropped 2 bases and J dropped 7; count of bases not matched to a gene: 5.

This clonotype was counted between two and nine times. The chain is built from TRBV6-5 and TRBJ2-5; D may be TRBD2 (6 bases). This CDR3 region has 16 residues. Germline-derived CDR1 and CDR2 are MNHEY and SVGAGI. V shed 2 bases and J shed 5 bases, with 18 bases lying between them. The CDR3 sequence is CASSYGGAGTLETQYF. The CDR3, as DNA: TGTGCCAGCAGTTACGGGGGTGCGGGGACCCTGGAGACCCAGTACTTC.

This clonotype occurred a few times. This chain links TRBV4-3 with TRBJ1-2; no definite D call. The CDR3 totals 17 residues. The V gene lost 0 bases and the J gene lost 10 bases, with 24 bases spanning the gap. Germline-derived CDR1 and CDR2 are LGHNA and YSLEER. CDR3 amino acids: CASSQEGGSRISSPYTF. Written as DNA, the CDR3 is TGCGCCAGCAGCCAAGAAGGTGGCTCTAGGATCTCAAGTCCCTACACCTTC.

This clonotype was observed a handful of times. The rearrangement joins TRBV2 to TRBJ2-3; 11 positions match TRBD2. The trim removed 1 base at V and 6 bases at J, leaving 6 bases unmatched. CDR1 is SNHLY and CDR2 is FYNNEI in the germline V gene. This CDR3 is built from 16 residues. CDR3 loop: CASSEGETSGVDTQYF. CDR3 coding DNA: TGTGCCAGCAGTGAAGGAGAGACTAGCGGGGTTGATACGCAGTATTTT. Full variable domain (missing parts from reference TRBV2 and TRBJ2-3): EPEVTQTPSHQVTQMGQEVILRCVPISNHLYFYWYRQILGQKVEFLVSFYNNEISEKSEIFDDQFSVERPDGSNFTLKIRSTKLEDSAMYFCASSEGETSGVDTQYFGPGTRLTVL.

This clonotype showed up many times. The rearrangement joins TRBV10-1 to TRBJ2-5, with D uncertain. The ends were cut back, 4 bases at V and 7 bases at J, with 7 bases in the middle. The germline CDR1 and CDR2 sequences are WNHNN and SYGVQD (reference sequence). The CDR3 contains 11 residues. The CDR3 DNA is TGCGCCAGCAGTGGCCCCCGGACCCAGTACTTC. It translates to CASSGPRTQYF.

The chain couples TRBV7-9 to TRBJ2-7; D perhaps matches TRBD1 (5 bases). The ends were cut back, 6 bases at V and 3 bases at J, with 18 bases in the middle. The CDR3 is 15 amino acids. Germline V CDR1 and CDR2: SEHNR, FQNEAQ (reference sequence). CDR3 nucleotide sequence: TGTGCCAGCAGTGTCACAGGCCACCTTGGCTACGAGCAGTACTTC. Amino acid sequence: CASSVTGHLGYEQYF. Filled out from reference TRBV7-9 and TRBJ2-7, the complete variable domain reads DTGVSQNPRHKITKRGQNVTFRCDPISEHNRLYWYRQTLGQGPEFLTYFQNEAQLEKSRLLSDRFSAERPKGSFSTLEIQRTEQGDSAMYLCASSVTGHLGYEQYFGPGTRLTVT.

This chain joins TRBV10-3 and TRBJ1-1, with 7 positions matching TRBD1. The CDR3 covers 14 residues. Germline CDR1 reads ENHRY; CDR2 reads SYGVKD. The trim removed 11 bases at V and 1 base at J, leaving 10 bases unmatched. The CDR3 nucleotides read TGTGCCGCCACTCCCGGGGACAGGAACACTGAAGCTTTCTTT. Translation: CAATPGDRNTEAFF.

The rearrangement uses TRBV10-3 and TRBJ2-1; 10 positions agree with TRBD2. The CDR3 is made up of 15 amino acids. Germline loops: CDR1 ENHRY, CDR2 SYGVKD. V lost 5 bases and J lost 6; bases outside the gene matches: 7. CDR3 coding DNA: TGTGCCATCAGTATGACTAGCGGGCCCCCCAATGAGCAGTTCTTC. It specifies CAISMTSGPPNEQFF.

The CDR3 sequence: CASSLTHQGVATNEKLFF. For the CDR3, the DNA is TGTGCCAGCAGCTTAACTCATCAGGGGGTTGCAACTAATGAAAAACTGTTTTTT. The chain uses TRBV5-8 and TRBJ1-4, with 7 positions matching TRBD1. The J segment lost 0 bases and the V segment lost 2 bases, leaving 10 bases of the junction unmatched. The CDR3 has 18 amino acids. Germline-derived CDR1 and CDR2 are SGHTS and YDEGEE.

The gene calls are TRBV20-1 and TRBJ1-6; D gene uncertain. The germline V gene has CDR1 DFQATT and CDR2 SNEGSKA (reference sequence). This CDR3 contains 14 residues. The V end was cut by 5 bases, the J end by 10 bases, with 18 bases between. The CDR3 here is CSAWAGIATSPLHF. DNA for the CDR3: TGCAGTGCTTGGGCGGGGATAGCCACCTCACCCCTCCACTTT.

The CDR3 bases are TGTGCCAGCAGACCCGGTGGTAGCGGGGTTTACAATGAGCAGTTCTTC. This codes for CASRPGGSGVYNEQFF. The rearrangement links TRBV6-1 to TRBJ2-1; 8 nucleotides agree with TRBD2. Germline CDR1 is MNHNS and CDR2 is SASEGT. Losses at the gene ends were 6 bases for V and 4 bases for J; bases not matched to a gene: 11. The CDR3 spans 16 residues.

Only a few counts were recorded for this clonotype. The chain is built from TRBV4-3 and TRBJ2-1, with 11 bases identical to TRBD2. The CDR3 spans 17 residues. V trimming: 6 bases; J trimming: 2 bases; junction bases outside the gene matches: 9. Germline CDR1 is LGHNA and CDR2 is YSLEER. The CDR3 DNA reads TGCGCCAGCAGTCTAACTAGCGGGAGCCCACCCTACAATGAGCAGTTCTTC. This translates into CASSLTSGSPPYNEQFF.

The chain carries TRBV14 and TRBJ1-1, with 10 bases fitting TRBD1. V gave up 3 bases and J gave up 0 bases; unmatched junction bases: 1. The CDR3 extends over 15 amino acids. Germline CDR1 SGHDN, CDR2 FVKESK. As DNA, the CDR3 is TGTGCCAGCAGCCAGGGGACAGGGGTGAACACTGAAGCTTTCTTT. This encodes CASSQGTGVNTEAFF. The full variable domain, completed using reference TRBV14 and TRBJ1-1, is EAGVTQFPSHSVIEKGQTVTLRCDPISGHDNLYWYRRVMGKEIKFLLHFVKESKQDESGMPNNRFLAERTGGTYSTLKVQPAELEDSGVYFCASSQGTGVNTEAFFGQGTRLTVV.

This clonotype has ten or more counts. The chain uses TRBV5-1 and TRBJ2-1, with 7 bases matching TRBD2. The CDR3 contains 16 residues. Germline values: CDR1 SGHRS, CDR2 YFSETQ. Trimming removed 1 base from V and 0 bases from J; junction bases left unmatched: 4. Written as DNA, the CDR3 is TGCGCCAGCAGCTTGACTAGCGTAGGCTCCTACAATGAGCAGTTCTTC. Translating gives CASSLTSVGSYNEQFF.

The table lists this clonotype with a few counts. CDR3 region: CASSLENRGGSGELFF. Written as DNA, the CDR3 is TGCGCCAGCAGCTTGGAGAATCGCGGGGGGTCCGGGGAGCTGTTTTTT. The chain combines TRBV5-1 with TRBJ2-2; 8 bases map to TRBD2. V gave up 0 bases and J gave up 6 bases; unmatched junction bases: 7. Germline-derived CDR1 and CDR2 are SGHRS and YFSETQ. CDR3 length equals 16 residues.

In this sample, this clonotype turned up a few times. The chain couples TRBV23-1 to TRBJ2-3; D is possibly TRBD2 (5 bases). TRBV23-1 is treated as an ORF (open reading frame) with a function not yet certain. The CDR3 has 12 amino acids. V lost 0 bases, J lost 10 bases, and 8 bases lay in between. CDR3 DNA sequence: TGCGCCAGCAGTCAATCGAGGAGGCCGCAGTATTTT. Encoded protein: CASSQSRRPQYF.

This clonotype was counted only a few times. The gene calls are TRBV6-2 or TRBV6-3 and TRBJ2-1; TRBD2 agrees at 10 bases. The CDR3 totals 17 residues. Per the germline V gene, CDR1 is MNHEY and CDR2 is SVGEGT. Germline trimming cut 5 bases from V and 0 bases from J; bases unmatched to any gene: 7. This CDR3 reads CASSRWTSGLSYNEQFF. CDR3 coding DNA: TGTGCCAGCAGTCGCTGGACTAGCGGCCTCTCCTACAATGAGCAGTTCTTC.

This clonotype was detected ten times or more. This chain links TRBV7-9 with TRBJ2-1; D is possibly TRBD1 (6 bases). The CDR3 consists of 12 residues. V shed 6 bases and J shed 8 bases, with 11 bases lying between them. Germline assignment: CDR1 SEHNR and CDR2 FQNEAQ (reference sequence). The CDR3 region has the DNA TGTGCCAGCAGTCGTGGGGGCGATGAGCAGTTCTTC. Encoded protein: CASSRGGDEQFF. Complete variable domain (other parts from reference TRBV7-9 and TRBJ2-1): DTGVSQNPRHKITKRGQNVTFRCDPISEHNRLYWYRQTLGQGPEFLTYFQNEAQLEKSRLLSDRFSAERPKGSFSTLEIQRTEQGDSAMYLCASSRGGDEQFFGPGTRLTVL.

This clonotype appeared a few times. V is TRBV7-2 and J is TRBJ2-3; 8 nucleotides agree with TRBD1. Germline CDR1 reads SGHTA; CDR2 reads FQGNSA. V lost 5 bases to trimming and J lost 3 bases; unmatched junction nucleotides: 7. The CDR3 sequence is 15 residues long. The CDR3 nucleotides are TGTGCCAGCAGCCCTCTCAGGGGGCGGACAGATACGCAGTATTTT. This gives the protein CASSPLRGRTDTQYF.

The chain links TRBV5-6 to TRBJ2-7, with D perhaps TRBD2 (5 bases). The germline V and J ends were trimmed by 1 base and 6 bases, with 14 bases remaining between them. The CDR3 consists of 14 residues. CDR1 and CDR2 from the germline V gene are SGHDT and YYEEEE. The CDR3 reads CASSLSGGFREQYF. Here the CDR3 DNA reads TGTGCCAGCAGCTTGTCGGGCGGGTTCCGCGAGCAGTACTTC.